This entry features one TCR beta chain sequence. Antigen: not known. The entry originates in a study of cytomegalovirus exposure and HLA in healthy donors. Findings and caveats of the study: Overall, approximately 150 TCR beta chains were annotated as cytomegalovirus-associated.

V lost 0 bases, J lost 3 bases, and 7 bases stayed unmatched. Germline assignment: CDR1 SGHDT and CDR2 YYEEEE. The CDR3 loop spans 16 amino acids. This PCR relied on a set of 60 Vbeta primers and 13 Jbeta primers. TCRdb's copy holds only in-frame clones and misses some; the assay was immunoSEQ multiplex PCR. The sample shows tens of thousands of clones, just over 70% of them seen only once. Sequencing used PBMCs. This clonotype was sampled from a man aged 55 to 70 in good health and CMV-seronegative. This chain joins TRBV5-6 and TRBJ1-2; 8 bases line up with TRBD1. Here the CDR3 DNA reads TGTGCCAGCAGCTTGGTCCTGGACAGGGATTACTATGGCTACACCTTC. It translates to CASSLVLDRDYYGYTF.